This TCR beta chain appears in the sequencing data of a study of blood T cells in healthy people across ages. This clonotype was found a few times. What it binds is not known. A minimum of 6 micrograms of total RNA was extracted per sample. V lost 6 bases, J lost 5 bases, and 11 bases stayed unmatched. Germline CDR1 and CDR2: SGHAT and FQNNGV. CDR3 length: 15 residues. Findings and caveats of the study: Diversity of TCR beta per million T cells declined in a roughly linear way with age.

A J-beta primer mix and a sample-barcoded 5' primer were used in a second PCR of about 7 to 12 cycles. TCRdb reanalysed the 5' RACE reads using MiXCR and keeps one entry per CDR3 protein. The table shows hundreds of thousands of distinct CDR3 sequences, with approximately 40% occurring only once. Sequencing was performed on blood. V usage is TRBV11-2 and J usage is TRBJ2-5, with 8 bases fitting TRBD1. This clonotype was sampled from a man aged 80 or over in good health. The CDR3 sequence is CASSRTGTTTETQYF. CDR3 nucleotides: TGTGCCAGCAGTAGGACAGGGACAACGACGGAGACCCAGTACTTC.